The 2 T cell receptor beta chains below all came from one sample that was sequenced in a study of blood T cell repertoires in COVID-19. Measured with immunoSEQ multiplex PCR; TCRdb has only the in-frame clones, and not every one. The data contain around 360,000 clones, roughly 87% of them singletons. Input material: PBMCs or T cells enriched from blood (not recorded which). These receptors came from a woman aged 25 to 39 who had recovered from COVID-19.

This clone occurred a few times. This sequence joins TRBV7-9 and TRBJ2-3; 7 bases align to TRBD1. The junction had 8 bases not matched to a gene; V was cut back by 5 bases and J by 0 bases. Germline CDR1 SEHNR, CDR2 FQNEAQ (reference sequence). The length of the CDR3 is 16 residues. The DNA of the CDR3 is TGTGCCAGCAGCCGTCTTGGGGGACAGAGCACAGATACGCAGTATTTT. It is translated as CASSRLGGQSTDTQYF.

The table lists this clone with a few counts. The chain links TRBV5-1 to TRBJ2-4; a possible D gene is TRBD2 (5 bases). Deletions cut 4 bases from V and 3 bases from J, with 14 bases between. Germline values: CDR1 SGHRS, CDR2 YFSETQ. This CDR3 region has 15 residues. For the CDR3, the DNA is TGCGCCAGCAGCGGAGACGGACTCAACAAAAACATTCAGTACTTC. This sequence encodes CASSGDGLNKNIQYF.